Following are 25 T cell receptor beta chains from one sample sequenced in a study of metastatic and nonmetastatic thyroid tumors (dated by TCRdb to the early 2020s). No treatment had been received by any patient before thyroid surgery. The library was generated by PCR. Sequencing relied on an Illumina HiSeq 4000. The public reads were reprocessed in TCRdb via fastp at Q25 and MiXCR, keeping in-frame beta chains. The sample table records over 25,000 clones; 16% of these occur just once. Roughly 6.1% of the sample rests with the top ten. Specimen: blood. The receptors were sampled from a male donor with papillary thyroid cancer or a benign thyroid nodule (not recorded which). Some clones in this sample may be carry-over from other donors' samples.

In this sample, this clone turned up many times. The CDR3 protein is CASSLAGGRVDTQYF. The CDR3 nucleotides read TGCGCCAGCAGCTTAGCGGGAGGTCGGGTAGATACGCAGTATTTT. The V and J genes are TRBV5-1 and TRBJ2-3, with TRBD2 identical over 9 bases. Germline V gene lookup returns CDR1 SGHRS and CDR2 YFSETQ. The CDR3 has 15 amino acids. With 2 bases clipped from V and 5 bases from J, the junction kept 6 bases outside the gene matches. Drawing the rest from reference TRBV5-1 and TRBJ2-3, the complete variable domain is KAGVTQTPRYLIKTRGQQVTLSCSPISGHRSVSWYQQTPGQGLQFLFEYFSETQRNKGNFPGRFSGRQFSNSRSEMNVSTLELGDSALYLCASSLAGGRVDTQYFGPGTRLTVL.

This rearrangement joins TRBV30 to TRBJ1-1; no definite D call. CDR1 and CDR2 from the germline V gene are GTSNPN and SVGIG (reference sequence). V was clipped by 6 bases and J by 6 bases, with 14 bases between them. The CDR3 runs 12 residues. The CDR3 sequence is CACITFSAEAFF. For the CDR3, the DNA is TGTGCCTGTATTACATTCAGCGCTGAAGCTTTCTTT.

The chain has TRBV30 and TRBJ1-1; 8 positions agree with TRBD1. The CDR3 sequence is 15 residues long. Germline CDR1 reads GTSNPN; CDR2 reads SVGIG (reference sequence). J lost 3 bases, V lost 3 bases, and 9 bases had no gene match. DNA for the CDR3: TGTGCCTGGAGACCAGAGAGACAGGGGCACACTGAAGCTTTCTTT. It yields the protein CAWRPERQGHTEAFF.

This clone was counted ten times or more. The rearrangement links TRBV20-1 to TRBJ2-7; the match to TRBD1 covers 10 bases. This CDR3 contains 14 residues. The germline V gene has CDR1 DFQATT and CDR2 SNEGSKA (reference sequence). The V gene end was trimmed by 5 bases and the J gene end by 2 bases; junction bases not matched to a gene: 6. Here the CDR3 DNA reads TGCAGTGCTTCATCCGGGACAGGGGCCTACGAGCAGTACTTC. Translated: CSASSGTGAYEQYF.

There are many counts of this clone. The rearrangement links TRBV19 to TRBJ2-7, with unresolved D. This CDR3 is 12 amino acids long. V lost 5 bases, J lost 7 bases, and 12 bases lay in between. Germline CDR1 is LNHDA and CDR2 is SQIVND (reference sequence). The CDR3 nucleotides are TGTGCCAGTAGTGGGGATGGAGCGGAGCAGTACTTC. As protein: CASSGDGAEQYF.

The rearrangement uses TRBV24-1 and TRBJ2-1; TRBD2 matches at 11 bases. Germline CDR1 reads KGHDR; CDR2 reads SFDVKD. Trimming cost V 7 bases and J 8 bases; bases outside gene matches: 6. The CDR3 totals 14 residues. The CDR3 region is CATRLAGDSDEQFF. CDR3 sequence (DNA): TGTGCCACCAGACTAGCGGGAGACAGTGATGAGCAGTTCTTC.

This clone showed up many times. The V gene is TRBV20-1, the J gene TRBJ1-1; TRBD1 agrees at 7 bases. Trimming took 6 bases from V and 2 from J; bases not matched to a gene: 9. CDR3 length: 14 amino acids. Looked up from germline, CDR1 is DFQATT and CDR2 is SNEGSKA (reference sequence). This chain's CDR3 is CSARGDRVNTEAFF. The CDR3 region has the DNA TGCAGTGCGCGGGGAGACAGGGTTAACACTGAAGCTTTCTTT.

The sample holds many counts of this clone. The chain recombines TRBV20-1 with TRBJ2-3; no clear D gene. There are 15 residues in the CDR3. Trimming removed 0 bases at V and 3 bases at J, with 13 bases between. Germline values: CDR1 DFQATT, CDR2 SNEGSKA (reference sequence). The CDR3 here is CSARDALEVTDTQYF. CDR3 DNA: TGCAGTGCTAGAGATGCCCTAGAGGTAACAGATACGCAGTATTTT.

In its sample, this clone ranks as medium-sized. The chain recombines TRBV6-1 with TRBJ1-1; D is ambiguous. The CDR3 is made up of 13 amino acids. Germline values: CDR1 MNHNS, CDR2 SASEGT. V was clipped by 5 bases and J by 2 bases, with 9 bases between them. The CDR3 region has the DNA TGTGCCAGCAGTAGGAACCGCAACACTGAAGCTTTCTTT. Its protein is CASSRNRNTEAFF.

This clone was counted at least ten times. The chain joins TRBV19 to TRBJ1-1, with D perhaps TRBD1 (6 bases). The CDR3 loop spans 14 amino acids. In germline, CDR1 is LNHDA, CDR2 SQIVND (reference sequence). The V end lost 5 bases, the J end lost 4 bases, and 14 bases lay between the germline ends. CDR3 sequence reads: CASSGGGVRTEAFF. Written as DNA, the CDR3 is TGTGCCAGTAGTGGAGGGGGAGTACGCACTGAAGCTTTCTTT.

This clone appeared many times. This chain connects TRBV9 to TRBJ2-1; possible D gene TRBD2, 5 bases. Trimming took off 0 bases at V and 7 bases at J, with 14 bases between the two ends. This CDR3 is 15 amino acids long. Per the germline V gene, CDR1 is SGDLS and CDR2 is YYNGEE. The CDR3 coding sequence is TGTGCCAGCAGCGTAGTGGTGGGAGTGGGGAATGAGCAGTTCTTC. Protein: CASSVVVGVGNEQFF. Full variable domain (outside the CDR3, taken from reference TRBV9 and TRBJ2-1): DSGVTQTPKHLITATGQRVTLRCSPRSGDLSVYWYQQSLDQGLQFLIQYYNGEERAKGNILERFSAQQFPDLHSELNLSSLELGDSALYFCASSVVVGVGNEQFFGPGTRLTVL.

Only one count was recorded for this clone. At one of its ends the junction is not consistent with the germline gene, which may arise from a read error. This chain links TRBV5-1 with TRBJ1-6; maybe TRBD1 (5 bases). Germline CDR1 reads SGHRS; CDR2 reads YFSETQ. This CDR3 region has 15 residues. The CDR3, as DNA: TGCGCCAGCAGCTTGGGACAGCTTAATAATTCACCCCTCCGCTTT. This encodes CASSLGQLNNSPLRF.

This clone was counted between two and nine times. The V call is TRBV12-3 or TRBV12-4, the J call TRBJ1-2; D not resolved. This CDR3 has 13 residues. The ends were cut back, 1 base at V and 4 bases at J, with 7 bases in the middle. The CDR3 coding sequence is TGTGCCAGCAGTTTAGAAGGTTCCTATGGCTACACCTTC. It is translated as CASSLEGSYGYTF.

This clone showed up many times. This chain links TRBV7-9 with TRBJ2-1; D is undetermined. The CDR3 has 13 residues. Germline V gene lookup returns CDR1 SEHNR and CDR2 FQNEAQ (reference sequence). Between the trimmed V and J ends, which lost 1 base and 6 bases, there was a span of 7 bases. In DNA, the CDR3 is TGTGCCAGCAGCTTAGGCCTTCGCAATGAGCAGTTCTTC. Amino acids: CASSLGLRNEQFF.

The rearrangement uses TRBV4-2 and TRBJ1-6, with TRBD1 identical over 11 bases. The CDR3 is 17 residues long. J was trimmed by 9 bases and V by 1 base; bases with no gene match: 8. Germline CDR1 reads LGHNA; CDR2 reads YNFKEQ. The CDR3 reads CASSQAGQGADSSPLHF. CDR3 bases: TGTGCCAGCAGCCAAGCCGGACAGGGGGCAGATAGTTCACCCCTCCACTTT.

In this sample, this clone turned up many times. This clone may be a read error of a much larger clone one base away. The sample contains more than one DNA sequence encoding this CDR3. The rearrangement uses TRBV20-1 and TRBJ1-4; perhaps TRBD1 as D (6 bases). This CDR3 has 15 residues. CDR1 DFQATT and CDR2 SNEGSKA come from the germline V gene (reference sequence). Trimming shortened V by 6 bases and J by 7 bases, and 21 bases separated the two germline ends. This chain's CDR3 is CSAQDSGLQGEKLFF. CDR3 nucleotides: TGCAGTGCCCAGGACAGCGGTTTGCAGGGTGAAAAACTGTTTTTT.

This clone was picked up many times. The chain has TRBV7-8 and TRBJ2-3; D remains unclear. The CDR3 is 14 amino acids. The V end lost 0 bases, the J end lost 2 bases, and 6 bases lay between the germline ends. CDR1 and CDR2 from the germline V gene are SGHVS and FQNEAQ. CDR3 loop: CASSLASYTDTQYF. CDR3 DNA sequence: TGTGCCAGCAGCTTAGCTTCGTACACAGATACGCAGTATTTT.

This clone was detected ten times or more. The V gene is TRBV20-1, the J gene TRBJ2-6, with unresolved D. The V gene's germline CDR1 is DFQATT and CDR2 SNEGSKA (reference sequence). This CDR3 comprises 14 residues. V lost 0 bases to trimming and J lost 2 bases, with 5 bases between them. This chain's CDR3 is CSARDGAGANVLTF. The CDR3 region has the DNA TGCAGTGCTAGAGATGGAGCTGGGGCCAACGTCCTGACTTTC.

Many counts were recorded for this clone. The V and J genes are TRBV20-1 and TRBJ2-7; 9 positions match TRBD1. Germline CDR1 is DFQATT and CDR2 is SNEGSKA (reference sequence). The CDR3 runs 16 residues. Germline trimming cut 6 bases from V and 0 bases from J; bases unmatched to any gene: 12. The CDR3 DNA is TGCAGTGCCACCCCAGAGGGACAGGGCTACTCCTACGAGCAGTACTTC. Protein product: CSATPEGQGYSYEQYF.

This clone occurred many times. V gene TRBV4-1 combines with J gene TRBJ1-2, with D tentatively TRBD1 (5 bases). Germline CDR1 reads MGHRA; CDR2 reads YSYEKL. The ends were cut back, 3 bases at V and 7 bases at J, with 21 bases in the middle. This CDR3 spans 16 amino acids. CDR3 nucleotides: TGCGCCAGCAGCCATGGGAATAGGGTGGGGGTAGGTGGCTACACCTTC. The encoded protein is CASSHGNRVGVGGYTF.

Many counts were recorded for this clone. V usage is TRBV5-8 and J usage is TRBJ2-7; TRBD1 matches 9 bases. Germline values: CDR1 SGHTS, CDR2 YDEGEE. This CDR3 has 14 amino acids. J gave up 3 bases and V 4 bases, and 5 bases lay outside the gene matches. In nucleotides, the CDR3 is TGTGCCAGCAGCCGGACAGGGGACGTCTACGAGCAGTACTTC. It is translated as CASSRTGDVYEQYF.

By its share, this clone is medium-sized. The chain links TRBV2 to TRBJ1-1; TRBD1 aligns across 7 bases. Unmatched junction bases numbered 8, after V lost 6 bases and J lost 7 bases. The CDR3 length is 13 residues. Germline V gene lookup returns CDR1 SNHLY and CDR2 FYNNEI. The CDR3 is CASRLGTELEAFF. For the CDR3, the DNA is TGTGCCAGCAGACTCGGGACAGAGCTTGAAGCTTTCTTT.

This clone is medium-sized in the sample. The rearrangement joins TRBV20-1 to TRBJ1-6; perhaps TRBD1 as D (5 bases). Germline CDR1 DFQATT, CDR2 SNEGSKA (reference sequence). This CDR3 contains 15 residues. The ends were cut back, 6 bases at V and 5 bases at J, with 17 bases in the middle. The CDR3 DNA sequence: TGCAGTGCCCTTTCGTTCCTGGGGGATAATTCACCCCTCCACTTT. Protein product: CSALSFLGDNSPLHF.

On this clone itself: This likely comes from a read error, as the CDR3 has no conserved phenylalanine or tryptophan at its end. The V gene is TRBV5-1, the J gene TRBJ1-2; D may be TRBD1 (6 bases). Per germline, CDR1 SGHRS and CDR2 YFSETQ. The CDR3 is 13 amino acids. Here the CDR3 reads CTSSLQGLYGYTL. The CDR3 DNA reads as TGCACCAGCAGCTTACAGGGCCTCTATGGCTACACCCTC.

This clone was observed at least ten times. CDR3 amino acids: CASRPQGETQYF. DNA of the CDR3: TGTGCCAGCAGGCCACAGGGGGAGACCCAGTACTTC. V is TRBV28 and J is TRBJ2-5, with 7 nucleotides matching TRBD1. The CDR3 loop spans 12 amino acids. Germline CDR1 and CDR2: MDHEN and SYDVKM. With V trimmed by 6 bases and J by 5 bases, 3 bases remained unmatched.